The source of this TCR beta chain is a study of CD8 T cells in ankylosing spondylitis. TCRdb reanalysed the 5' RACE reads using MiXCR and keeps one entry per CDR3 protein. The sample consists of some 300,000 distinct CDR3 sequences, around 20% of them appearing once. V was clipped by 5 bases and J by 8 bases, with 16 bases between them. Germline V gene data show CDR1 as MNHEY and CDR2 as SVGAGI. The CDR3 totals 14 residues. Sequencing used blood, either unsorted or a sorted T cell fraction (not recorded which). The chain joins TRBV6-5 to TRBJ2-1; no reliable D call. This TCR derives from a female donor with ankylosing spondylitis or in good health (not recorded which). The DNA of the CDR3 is TGTGCCAGCAGTAACCCGGGCCGGGCCGATGAGCAGTTCTTC. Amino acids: CASSNPGRADEQFF.